Below are 22 T cell receptor beta chains sequenced from a single sample in a study of read filtering for tumor transcriptome and immune sequencing. From around 440 ng of RNA, a library with molecular barcoded alpha/delta and beta/gamma adaptors was made. TCRdb called the reads again in MiXCR, with one record for every CDR3 protein. The repertoire holds roughly 130,000 distinct CDR3 sequences, with 13% as singletons. Material for sequencing was a population of CD138-negative cells sorted from bone marrow. The receptors were gathered from a donor aged 40 or over with multiple myeloma.

This clonotype occurred a few times. V is TRBV7-2 and J is TRBJ2-5, with D unresolved. This CDR3 contains 14 residues. The V end was cut by 5 bases, the J end by 1 base, with 11 bases between. Per the germline V gene, CDR1 is SGHTA and CDR2 is FQGNSA. CDR3: CASSEQYSQETQYF. CDR3 bases: TGTGCCAGCAGCGAACAGTATTCCCAAGAGACCCAGTACTTC.

Ten or more counts support this clonotype. V and J are TRBV7-3 and TRBJ2-3; tentatively, D is TRBD2 (6 bases). V was clipped by 1 base and J by 4 bases, with 15 bases between them. Germline V lookup: CDR1 SGHTA, CDR2 FQGTGA. This CDR3 spans 16 amino acids. In nucleotides, the CDR3 is TGTGCCAGCAGCTTAAGAACTAGTGGGGAGGCAGATACGCAGTATTTT. It is translated as CASSLRTSGEADTQYF.

The sample holds a few counts of this clonotype. The rearrangement joins TRBV20-1 to TRBJ1-1; D is undetermined. The germline V and J ends were trimmed by 3 bases and 3 bases, with 14 bases remaining between them. The germline V gene encodes CDR1 DFQATT and CDR2 SNEGSKA (reference sequence). The CDR3 is made up of 14 amino acids. In DNA form, the CDR3 reads TGCAGTGCTAGCGGCAGCCCGGCCGACACTGAAGCTTTCTTT. Amino acids: CSASGSPADTEAFF.

This clonotype was detected many times. This sequence joins TRBV29-1 and TRBJ2-3; D gene ambiguous. Germline V lookup: CDR1 SQVTM, CDR2 ANQGSEA. CDR3 length: 12 amino acids. Trimming removed 2 bases from V and 1 base from J, with 4 bases in between. This CDR3 reads CSVEQGTDTQYF. The CDR3 DNA reads as TGCAGCGTTGAACAGGGCACAGATACGCAGTATTTT.

In regard to this clonotype: A clone one base away is much larger, so this may be a read error. In this CDR3 the conserved last residue, phenylalanine or tryptophan, is missing, so a read error is likely. The V call is TRBV6-2 or TRBV6-3, the J call TRBJ2-2, with D hard to call. The V end lost 4 bases, the J end lost 7 bases, and 7 bases lay between the germline ends. CDR3 length equals 12 residues. From germline, CDR1 is MNHEY and CDR2 SVGEGT. The CDR3 coding sequence is TGTGCCAGCAGTTTTCTTCACGGGGAGCTGTTTCTT. This gives the protein CASSFLHGELFL.

This clonotype was picked up many times. This chain connects TRBV2 to TRBJ2-1; D may be TRBD2 (5 bases). The germline V gene has CDR1 SNHLY and CDR2 FYNNEI. The CDR3 runs 14 residues. The V and J ends lost 2 bases and 4 bases respectively, with 9 bases between them. CDR3 amino acids: CASSEHRLYNEQFF. CDR3 in DNA: TGTGCCAGCAGTGAACACAGACTATACAATGAGCAGTTCTTC.

This clonotype was seen ten or more times. The chain combines TRBV7-9 with TRBJ1-2; D is possibly TRBD1 (6 bases). From germline, CDR1 is SEHNR and CDR2 FQNEAQ (reference sequence). This CDR3 contains 12 residues. V was pared by 2 bases and J by 7 bases, with 8 bases between. The CDR3 here is CASSLRGAGYTF. In nucleotides, the CDR3 is TGTGCCAGCAGCTTACGGGGGGCTGGCTACACCTTC.

This clonotype was seen repeatedly, ten times or more. This chain uses TRBV6-2 or TRBV6-3 with TRBJ1-5, with D perhaps TRBD1 (5 bases). V was trimmed by 7 bases and J by 0 bases, leaving 25 bases between them. The germline gives CDR1 MNHEY, CDR2 SVGEGT. CDR3 length: 19 residues. In nucleotides, the CDR3 is TGTGCCAGCACCTCCACAGGTGGGGCCGAGATTTATAGCAATCAGCCCCAGCATTTT. Translated, it gives CASTSTGGAEIYSNQPQHF.

This clonotype was counted many times. The chain employs TRBV29-1 and TRBJ2-1, with D perhaps matching TRBD1 (5 bases). The germline gives CDR1 SQVTM, CDR2 ANQGSEA. This CDR3 region has 14 residues. V shed 7 bases and J shed 2 bases, with 15 bases lying between them. In DNA form, the CDR3 reads TGCAGCGGGGCGATAGGGGCAGCCTACAATGAGCAGTTCTTC. It translates to CSGAIGAAYNEQFF.

This clonotype appeared many times. The CDR3 bases are TGTGCCAGCAGCTCCCAGACAGGGGGCTATCAGCCCCAGCATTTT. This sequence encodes CASSSQTGGYQPQHF. V gene TRBV28 combines with J gene TRBJ1-5; 10 bases line up with TRBD1. Trimming cost V 6 bases and J 5 bases; bases outside gene matches: 7. The CDR3 has 15 amino acids. Germline-derived CDR1 and CDR2 are MDHEN and SYDVKM.

This clonotype was picked up many times. This rearrangement joins TRBV5-1 to TRBJ2-1; tentatively, D is TRBD2 (6 bases). Deletions cut 4 bases from V and 3 bases from J, with 17 bases between. From germline, CDR1 is SGHRS and CDR2 YFSETQ. This CDR3 is built from 16 residues. As DNA, the CDR3 is TGCGCCAGCAGCCCGACCGGGGGAATCGACTACAATGAGCAGTTCTTC. Protein product: CASSPTGGIDYNEQFF.

At least ten counts were recorded for this clonotype. This sequence joins TRBV6-5 and TRBJ2-5, with D maybe TRBD1 (5 bases). Germline loops: CDR1 MNHEY, CDR2 SVGAGI. This CDR3 is 15 amino acids long. V was clipped by 9 bases and J by 1 base, with 18 bases between them. The CDR3 here is CARQALLLGQETQYF. For the CDR3, the DNA is TGTGCCAGACAGGCTCTCCTTTTGGGCCAAGAGACCCAGTACTTC.

As for this clonotype: This clone may be a read error of a much larger clone one base away. V gene TRBV12-3 or TRBV12-4 combines with J gene TRBJ2-3, with D possibly being TRBD2 (5 bases). Deletions cut 3 bases from V and 0 bases from J, with 13 bases between. This CDR3 is 16 amino acids long. The CDR3 nucleotides are TGTGCCAGCAGTTTTCGGAGGCGGCCTAGCACAGATACGCAGTATTTT. Translating it yields CASSFRRRPSTDTQYF.

This clonotype was detected ten times or more. V and J are TRBV5-1 and TRBJ2-3; a possible D gene is TRBD2 (5 bases). Between the trimmed V and J ends, which lost 0 bases and 0 bases, there was a span of 11 bases. There are 16 residues in the CDR3. Germline CDR1 and CDR2: SGHRS and YFSETQ. The CDR3 nucleotides are TGCGCCAGCAGCTTGGGGGCGGGCGACAGCACAGATACGCAGTATTTT. Translating it yields CASSLGAGDSTDTQYF.

As to this clonotype: A much larger clone differs by one base, so this may be a read error. This chain links TRBV20-1 with TRBJ2-1; a weak D match, TRBD2 (5 bases). The CDR3 consists of 13 residues. Germline V gives CDR1 DFQATT, CDR2 SNEGSKA (reference sequence). CDR3 DNA: TGCAGTGCCAGAGACTACTCCTACAATGGGCAGTTCTTC. It yields the protein CSARDYSYNGQFF.

This clonotype was picked up many times. The chain couples TRBV12-3 or TRBV12-4 to TRBJ1-5; the D gene is possibly TRBD1 (6 bases). V lost 6 bases to trimming and J lost 5 bases, with 14 bases between them. There are 14 residues in the CDR3. CDR3 protein: CASSVQGLDQPQHF. CDR3 nucleotides: TGTGCCAGCAGCGTACAGGGTCTGGATCAGCCCCAGCATTTT.

The V and J genes are TRBV20-1 and TRBJ2-1; tentatively, D is TRBD1 or TRBD2 (5 bases each). This CDR3 spans 15 amino acids. The germline V gene has CDR1 DFQATT and CDR2 SNEGSKA (reference sequence). Trimming took off 6 bases at V and 7 bases at J, with 22 bases between the two ends. CDR3 in DNA: TGCAGTGCGCAAGTCATGGGAAGGGGACCAAATGAGCAGTTCTTC. This sequence encodes CSAQVMGRGPNEQFF.

This clonotype appeared a single time. The junction differs from germline at one of its ends, possibly a read error. The chain joins TRBV7-9 to TRBJ1-4; TRBD1 aligns across 7 bases. This CDR3 contains 14 residues. CDR1 SEHNR and CDR2 FQNEAQ come from the germline V gene (reference sequence). CDR3 bases: TGTGCCGGCAGCTCACAGGGGCAGTATGAAAAACTGTTTTTT. Protein product: CAGSSQGQYEKLFF.

This clonotype was seen more than once but under ten times. A clone one base away is much larger, so this may be a read error. The J gene is TRBJ2-1, the V gene TRBV12-3 or TRBV12-4, with 7 positions matching TRBD2. Losses at the gene ends were 5 bases for V and 9 bases for J; bases not matched to a gene: 16. The CDR3 has 16 amino acids. CDR3 region: CASSTLVGGTGGEQFF. CDR3 in DNA: TGTGCCAGCAGTACACTAGTGGGAGGAACGGGAGGTGAGCAGTTCTTC.

Comment on this clonotype: As the CDR3 is not closed by the conserved phenylalanine or tryptophan, this likely results from a read error. V is TRBV15 and J is TRBJ2-1, with 10 bases aligning to TRBD2. The CDR3 spans 20 residues. Germline V gene data show CDR1 as LNHNV and CDR2 as YYDKDF (reference sequence). V dropped 2 bases and J dropped 8; count of bases not matched to a gene: 21. CDR3 coding DNA: TGTGCCACCAGCAGAACTAGGGACGGGGTCCTAGCGGGAGTTTTCGATGAGCAGTTCCTC. It specifies CATSRTRDGVLAGVFDEQFL.

This clonotype has at least ten counts. The chain uses TRBV5-1 and TRBJ2-3, with 14 positions matching TRBD2. The V and J ends lost 0 bases and 1 base, in that order; junction bases with no gene match: 4. In germline, CDR1 is SGHRS, CDR2 YFSETQ. The CDR3 runs to 18 residues. The CDR3 is CASSLETSGGAGTDTQYF. CDR3 nucleotide sequence: TGCGCCAGCAGCTTGGAGACTAGCGGGGGGGCCGGCACAGATACGCAGTATTTT.

This clonotype came up many times. CDR3 in amino acids: CASSQDLQGSYGYTF. The CDR3 DNA reads TGTGCCAGCAGCCAAGATCTCCAGGGGAGCTATGGCTACACCTTC. The gene calls are TRBV4-2 and TRBJ1-2; D perhaps matches TRBD1 (6 bases). The germline V gene has CDR1 LGHNA and CDR2 YNFKEQ. This CDR3 is 15 amino acids long. Trimming removed 0 bases at V and 4 bases at J, with 12 bases between.